The count of the clone carrying this T cell receptor (beta chain) is one. This table comes from immunoSEQ multiplex PCR, and its TCRdb copy is limited to in-frame clones, with some not included. The sample consists of around 190,000 clones, more than 75% of them appearing once. Trimming took 5 bases from V and 3 from J, leaving 8 bases between them. The CDR3 contains 13 residues. The sample originates from a study of blood T cell repertoires in COVID-19. This sequence joins TRBV12-3 or TRBV12-4 and TRBJ1-5; D unclear. This receptor was identified in a man aged 40-55 years with acute COVID-19. Sequenced: PBMCs or T cells enriched from blood (not recorded which). CDR3 in DNA: TGTGCCAGCAGTGTCCTATCCAATCAGCCCCAGCATTTT. It translates to CASSVLSNQPQHF.